A selection of T cell receptor beta chains follows, all from one sample in a study of cytomegalovirus exposure and HLA in healthy donors. Some clones are missing from TCRdb's copy, which holds only in-frame ones; the method was immunoSEQ multiplex PCR. The sample lists some 100,000 clones, under 85% occurring once. Sequencing was performed on PBMCs. These receptors were taken from a man aged 35 to 55 in good health and CMV-seropositive. Each CDR3 is given with its conserved first and last residue. The order of the fields is J gene, V gene, D gene, clone size, CDR3 DNA, CDR3 protein. D genes are given only for firm matches. Expanded clones get a size class; other rows say once, few or many, or leave the size out.

>TRBJ2-7|TRBV2|TRBD1|-
TGTGCCAGCAGTCGACAGGGTTACGAGCAGTACTTC
CASSRQGYEQYF
>TRBJ2-7|TRBV6-1|TRBD1|-
TGTGCCAGCAGCCGGGACAGGGGGTACGAGCAGTACTTC
CASSRDRGYEQYF
>TRBJ1-2|TRBV29-1|-|-
TGCAGCGCTCACAGGGAAGGCCCCAATGGCTACACCTTC
CSAHREGPNGYTF
>TRBJ1-1|TRBV6-5|TRBD1|-
TGTGCCAGCAGTCAGGGGGGTGAAGCTTTCTTT
CASSQGGEAFF
>TRBJ2-7|TRBV7-8|TRBD1|-
TGTGCCAGCAGCCCCCCCTCGGGACAGGGGATTTACGAGCAGTACTTC
CASSPPSGQGIYEQYF
>TRBJ2-3|TRBV5-6|TRBD1|-
TGTGCCAGCAGCTCCGGGACAGGGCAATGGGATACGCAGTATTTT
CASSSGTGQWDTQYF
>TRBJ2-1|TRBV27|TRBD1|-
TGTGCCAGCAGGAGGGGGGGACAGGGCCACAATGAGCAGTTCTTC
CASRRGGQGHNEQFF
>TRBJ1-1|TRBV9|-|-
TGTGCCAGCAGCTCCAGCGCGGGGGGGGCTGAAGCTTTCTTT
CASSSSAGGAEAFF
>TRBJ2-7|TRBV18|-|-
TGTGCCAGCTCCACCGGGGGGCCCGAGCAGTACTTC
CASSTGGPEQYF
>TRBJ2-3|TRBV7-9|-|few
TGTGCCAGCAGCCGCGGGTACCAGAGCGGCACAGATACGCAGTATTTT
CASSRGYQSGTDTQYF
>TRBJ2-3|TRBV7-2|-|-
TGTGCCAGCAGCTTAGGCGGGACAGATACGCAGTATTTT
CASSLGGTDTQYF
>TRBJ2-1|TRBV7-8|TRBD2|once
TGTGCCAGCAGCTTAGGTGGACTAGCGGGGGGGTCGTTCTTC
CASSLGGLAGGSFF
>TRBJ2-3|TRBV28|-|-
TGTGCCAGCAGCCCAGCGACGAAATTTCCAGATACGCAGTATTTT
CASSPATKFPDTQYF
>TRBJ1-4|TRBV23-1|TRBD1|-
TGCGCCAGCAGTCAACTAACAGGGGATGAAAAACTGTTTTTT
CASSQLTGDEKLFF
>TRBJ2-2|TRBV5-1|TRBD1|-
TGCGCCAGCAGCTTGGCCAGGGGGACCACCGGGGAGCTGTTTTTT
CASSLARGTTGELFF
>TRBJ1-4|TRBV5-6|-|few
TGTGCCAGCAGCTCCTGGGCCGCCTGGTCTGAAAAACTGTTTTTT
CASSSWAAWSEKLFF
>TRBJ1-3|TRBV9|-|-
TGTGCCAGCAGCACTACCAATACCGGAAACACCATATATTTT
CASSTTNTGNTIYF
>TRBJ1-1|TRBV9|TRBD1|-
TGTGCCAGCAGCCTCGGACAGGGGGCTGGTGAAGCTTTCTTT
CASSLGQGAGEAFF
>TRBJ2-5|TRBV7-6|TRBD2|few
TGTGCCAGCAGCTTTAATTGGGACTATAAGACCCAGTACTTC
CASSFNWDYKTQYF
>TRBJ1-2|TRBV11-2|TRBD1|-
TGTGCCAGCAGCTTAGGCCGGGACAGACGGCGTGGCTACACCTTC
CASSLGRDRRRGYTF
>TRBJ1-6|TRBV6-5|TRBD1|-
TGTGCCAGCGGGACAGACTATAATTCACCCCTCCACTTT
CASGTDYNSPLHF
>TRBJ1-1|TRBV18|TRBD1|-
TGTGCCAGCTCACTAGGACAGGGTCACACTGAAGCTTTCTTT
CASSLGQGHTEAFF
>TRBJ2-3|TRBV5-1|-|once
TGCGCCAGCAGCCTGACAACTAGCACAGATACGCAGTATTTT
CASSLTTSTDTQYF
>TRBJ2-5|TRBV11-2|TRBD1|few
TGTGCCAGCAGCACGAAACGGGACAGGGGGAAAGAGACCCAGTACTTC
CASSTKRDRGKETQYF
>TRBJ2-7|TRBV27|TRBD2|few
TGTGCCAGCAGTTTATACTCCCTAGCGGGCGGCGAGCAGTACTTC
CASSLYSLAGGEQYF
>TRBJ2-5|TRBV5-1|-|-
TGCGCCAGCAGCTTGTATGGTGGCAGCCAAGAGACCCAGTACTTC
CASSLYGGSQETQYF
>TRBJ2-2|TRBV2|-|-
TGTGCCAGCAGGGTGGTGGGGGCTAACACCGGGGAGCTGTTTTTT
CASRVVGANTGELFF